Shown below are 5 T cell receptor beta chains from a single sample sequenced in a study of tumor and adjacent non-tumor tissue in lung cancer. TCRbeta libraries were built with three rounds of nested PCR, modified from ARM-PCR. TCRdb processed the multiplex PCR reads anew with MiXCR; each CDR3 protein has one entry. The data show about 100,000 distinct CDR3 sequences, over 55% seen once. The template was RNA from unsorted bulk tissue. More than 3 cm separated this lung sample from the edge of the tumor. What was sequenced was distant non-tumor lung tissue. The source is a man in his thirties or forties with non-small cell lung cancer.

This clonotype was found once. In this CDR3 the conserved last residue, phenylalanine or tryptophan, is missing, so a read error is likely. CDR3 bases: TGTGCCAGCAGTGCACGGACTAGCGGGCCTTACGAGCAGTACTTA. Encoded protein: CASSARTSGPYEQYL. The V gene is TRBV12-3 or TRBV12-4, the J gene TRBJ2-7; 11 nucleotides match TRBD2. The CDR3 is 15 residues long. J gave up 4 bases and V 5 bases, and 7 bases lay outside the gene matches.

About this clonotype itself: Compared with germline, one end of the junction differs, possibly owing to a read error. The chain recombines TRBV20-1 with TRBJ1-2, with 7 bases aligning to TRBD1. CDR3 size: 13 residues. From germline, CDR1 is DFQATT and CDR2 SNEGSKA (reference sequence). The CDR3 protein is CSDRHTGEPGCTF. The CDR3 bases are TGCAGTGATAGACACACAGGGGAGCCTGGCTGCACCTTC.

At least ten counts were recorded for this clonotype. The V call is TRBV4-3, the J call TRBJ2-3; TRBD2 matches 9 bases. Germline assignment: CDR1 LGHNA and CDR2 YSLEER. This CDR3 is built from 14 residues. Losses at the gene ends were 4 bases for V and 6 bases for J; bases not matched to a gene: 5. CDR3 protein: CASSLGGTSDTQYF. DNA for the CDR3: TGCGCCAGCAGCCTGGGGGGGACTAGCGATACGCAGTATTTT.

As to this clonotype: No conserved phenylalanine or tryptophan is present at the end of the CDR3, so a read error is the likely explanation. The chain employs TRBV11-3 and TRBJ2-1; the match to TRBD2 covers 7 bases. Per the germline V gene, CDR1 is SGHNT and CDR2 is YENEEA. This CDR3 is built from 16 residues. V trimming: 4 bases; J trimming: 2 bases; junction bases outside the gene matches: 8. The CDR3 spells CASSYRGAGTYNEQFL. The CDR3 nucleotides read TGTGCCAGCAGCTATCGTGGAGCGGGAACCTACAATGAGCAGTTCTTA.

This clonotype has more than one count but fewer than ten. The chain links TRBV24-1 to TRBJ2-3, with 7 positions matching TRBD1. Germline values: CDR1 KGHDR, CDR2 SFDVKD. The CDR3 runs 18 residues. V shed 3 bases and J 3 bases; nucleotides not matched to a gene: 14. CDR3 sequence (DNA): TGTGCCACCAGTGATCCCCCTGGTAGAGGGGGCGTAACAGATACGCAGTATTTT. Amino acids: CATSDPPGRGGVTDTQYF.